This TCR beta chain was sequenced in a study of regulatory T cells in long-lasting Graves disease. Time point denoted: newly diagnosed GD, antithyroid drugs for less than 3 months. PBMCs provided the RNA from which the TCR library was made. Germline CDR1 LGHNA, CDR2 YSLEER. This CDR3 contains 17 residues. V shed 3 bases, J shed 6 bases, and the junction held 14 bases outside the gene matches. Assembly of TCR beta libraries relied on iRepertoire HTBI primers together with Arm-PCR of CDR3 regions. TCRdb re-called the multiplex PCR reads through MiXCR, storing one row per CDR3 protein. The sample contains 200,000 to 250,000 distinct CDR3 sequences, 20% of which appear only once. This clonotype was counted at least ten times.

The receptor's source is a female donor with Graves disease. The V and J genes are TRBV4-3 and TRBJ1-3; 7 nucleotides align to TRBD1. The source was peripheral blood mononuclear cells (PBMCs), collected at new diagnosis, from a patient treated with antithyroid drugs. CDR3 amino acids: CASSQLPTGQSENTIYF. The CDR3 DNA is TGCGCCAGCAGCCAGTTACCCACGGGACAGTCGGAAAACACCATATATTTT.